This T cell receptor (beta chain) was observed in a study of blood T cell repertoires in COVID-19. Turning to the study itself: Some COVID-19 samples were acute and others convalescent; all came from the United States, Italy and Spain. Sample material is recorded as cDNA or gDNA derived from T cells, B-cell-depleted T cells, or PBMCs.

V lost 3 bases, J lost 3 bases, and 3 bases stayed unmatched. The CDR3 runs 15 residues. Per germline, CDR1 KGHSH and CDR2 LQKENI. Under the authors' procedure: Cell counts per sample came from amplifying reference gene primers. Data came from immunoSEQ multiplex PCR; TCRdb stores just in-frame clones and leaves some out. V, J and clone size are those of that table, while D and trimming were read from the DNA. Seen here are approximately 180,000 clones, under 85% observed once, and the top ten hold 9.8%. V usage is TRBV18 and J usage is TRBJ1-4; TRBD1 agrees at 8 bases. The receptor's source is a woman at least 80 years old with acute or convalescent COVID-19. The specimen sequenced was peripheral blood. The CDR3 region has the DNA TGTGCCAGCTCACCGGGGACAGGCGCTAATGAAAAACTGTTTTTT. Protein product: CASSPGTGANEKLFF. The whole variable domain, remainder taken from reference TRBV18 and TRBJ1-4, is NAGVMQNPRHLVRRRGQEARLRCSPMKGHSHVYWYRQLPEEGLKFMVYLQKENIIDESGMPKERFSAEFPKEGPSILRIQQVVRGDSAAYFCASSPGTGANEKLFFGSGTQLSVL.